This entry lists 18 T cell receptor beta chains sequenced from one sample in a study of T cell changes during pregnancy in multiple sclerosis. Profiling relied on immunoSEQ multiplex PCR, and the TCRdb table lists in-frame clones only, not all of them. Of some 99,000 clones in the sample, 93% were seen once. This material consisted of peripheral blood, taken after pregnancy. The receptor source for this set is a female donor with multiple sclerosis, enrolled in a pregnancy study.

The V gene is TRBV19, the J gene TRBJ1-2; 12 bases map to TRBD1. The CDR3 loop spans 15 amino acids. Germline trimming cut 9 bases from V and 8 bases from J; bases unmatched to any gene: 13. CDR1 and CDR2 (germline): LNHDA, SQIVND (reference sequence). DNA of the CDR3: TGTGCCAGCCTTTCTCCGGGACAGGGGGCTGTCGGCTACACCTTC. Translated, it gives CASLSPGQGAVGYTF. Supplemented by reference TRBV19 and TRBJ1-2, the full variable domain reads DGGITQSPKYLFRKEGQNVTLSCEQNLNHDAMYWYRQDPGQGLRLIYYSQIVNDFQKGDIAEGYSVSREKKESFPLTVTSAQKNPTAFYLCASLSPGQGAVGYTFGSGTRLTVV.

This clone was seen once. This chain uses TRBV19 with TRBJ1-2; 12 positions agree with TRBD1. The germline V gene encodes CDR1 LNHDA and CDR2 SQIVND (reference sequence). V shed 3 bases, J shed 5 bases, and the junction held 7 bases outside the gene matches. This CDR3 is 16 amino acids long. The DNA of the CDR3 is TGTGCCAGTAGTATTCTCCCGGGACAGGGGGCATATGGCTACACCTTC. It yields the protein CASSILPGQGAYGYTF.

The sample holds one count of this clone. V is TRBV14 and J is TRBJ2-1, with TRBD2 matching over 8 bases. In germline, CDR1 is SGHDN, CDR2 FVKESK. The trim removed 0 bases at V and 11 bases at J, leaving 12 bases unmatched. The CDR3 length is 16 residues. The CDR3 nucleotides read TGTGCCAGCAGCCAAGATTGGGGGAGACTAGCGACCAAGCAGTTCTTC. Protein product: CASSQDWGRLATKQFF.

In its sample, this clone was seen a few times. The CDR3 nucleotides read TGTGCCAGCAGCTTATCAGGGAGGAGCAATCAGCCCCAGCATTTT. Translation: CASSLSGRSNQPQHF. V is TRBV7-2 and J is TRBJ1-5; TRBD1 might be the D (5 bases). From germline, CDR1 is SGHTA and CDR2 FQGNSA. CDR3 length: 15 amino acids. Trimming took off 2 bases at V and 1 base at J, with 9 bases between the two ends.

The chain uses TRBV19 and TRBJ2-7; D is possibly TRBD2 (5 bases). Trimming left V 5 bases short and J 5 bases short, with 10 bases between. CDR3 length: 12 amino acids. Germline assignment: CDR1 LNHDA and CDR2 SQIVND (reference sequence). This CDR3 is CASSAPSHEQYF. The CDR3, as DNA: TGTGCCAGTAGTGCCCCTAGCCACGAGCAGTACTTC. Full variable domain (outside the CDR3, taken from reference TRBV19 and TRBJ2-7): DGGITQSPKYLFRKEGQNVTLSCEQNLNHDAMYWYRQDPGQGLRLIYYSQIVNDFQKGDIAEGYSVSREKKESFPLTVTSAQKNPTAFYLCASSAPSHEQYFGPGTRLTVT.

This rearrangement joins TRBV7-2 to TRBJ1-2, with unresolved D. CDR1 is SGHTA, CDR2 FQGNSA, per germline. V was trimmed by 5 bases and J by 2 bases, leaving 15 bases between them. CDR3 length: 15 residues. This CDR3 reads CASSPNPTSNYGYTF. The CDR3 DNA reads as TGTGCCAGCAGCCCCAACCCGACTTCAAACTATGGCTACACCTTC.

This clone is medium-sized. The CDR3 is CASSPQGAAGANVLTF. Written as DNA, the CDR3 is TGTGCCAGCAGCCCTCAGGGGGCGGCCGGGGCCAACGTCCTGACTTTC. The V and J genes are TRBV9 and TRBJ2-6; the match to TRBD1 covers 8 bases. Trimming cost V 4 bases and J 4 bases; bases outside gene matches: 7. The germline gives CDR1 SGDLS, CDR2 YYNGEE. This CDR3 spans 16 amino acids. Complete variable domain (other parts from reference TRBV9 and TRBJ2-6): DSGVTQTPKHLITATGQRVTLRCSPRSGDLSVYWYQQSLDQGLQFLIQYYNGEERAKGNILERFSAQQFPDLHSELNLSSLELGDSALYFCASSPQGAAGANVLTFGAGSRLTVL.

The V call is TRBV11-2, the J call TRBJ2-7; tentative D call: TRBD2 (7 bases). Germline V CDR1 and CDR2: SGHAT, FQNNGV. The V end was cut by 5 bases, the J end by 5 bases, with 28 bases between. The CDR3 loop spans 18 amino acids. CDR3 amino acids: CASSPRWPGVGGRDEQYF. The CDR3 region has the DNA TGTGCCAGCAGCCCCCGATGGCCGGGGGTCGGGGGGCGGGACGAGCAGTACTTC.

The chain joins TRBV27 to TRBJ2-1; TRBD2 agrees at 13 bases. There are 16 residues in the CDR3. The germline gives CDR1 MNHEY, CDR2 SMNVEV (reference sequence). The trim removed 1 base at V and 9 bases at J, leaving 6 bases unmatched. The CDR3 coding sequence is TGTGCCAGCAGTTTATTGGGGACTAGCGGGAAAGGTGAGCAGTTCTTC. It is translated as CASSLLGTSGKGEQFF.

This CDR3 is CASSLRTSGRAPETQYF. Here the CDR3 DNA reads TGTGCCAGCAGCTTACGGACTAGCGGGAGGGCCCCAGAGACCCAGTACTTC. V gene TRBV7-6 combines with J gene TRBJ2-5; TRBD2 matches at 15 bases. The CDR3 has 17 amino acids. The V and J ends lost 2 bases and 4 bases, in that order; junction bases with no gene match: 5. The germline V gene has CDR1 SGHVS and CDR2 FNYEAQ.

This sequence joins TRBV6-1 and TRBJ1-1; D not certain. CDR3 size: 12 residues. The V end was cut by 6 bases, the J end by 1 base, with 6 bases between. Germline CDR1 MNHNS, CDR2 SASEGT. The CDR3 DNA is TGTGCCAGCAGGAACACGAACACTGAAGCTTTCTTT. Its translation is CASRNTNTEAFF.

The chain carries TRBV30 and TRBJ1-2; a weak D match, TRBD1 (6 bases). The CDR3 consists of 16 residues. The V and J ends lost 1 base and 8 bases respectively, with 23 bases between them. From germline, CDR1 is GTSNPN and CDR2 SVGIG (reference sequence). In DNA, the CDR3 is TGTGCCTGGAGTGAAGCTGGACAGAACCTGCACCGGGGCTACACCTTC. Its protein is CAWSEAGQNLHRGYTF.

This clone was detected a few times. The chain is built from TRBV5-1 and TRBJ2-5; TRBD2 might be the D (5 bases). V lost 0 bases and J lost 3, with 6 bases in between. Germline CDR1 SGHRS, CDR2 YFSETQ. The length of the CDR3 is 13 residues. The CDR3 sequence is CASSLVGKETQYF. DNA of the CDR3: TGCGCCAGCAGCTTGGTCGGGAAAGAGACCCAGTACTTC.

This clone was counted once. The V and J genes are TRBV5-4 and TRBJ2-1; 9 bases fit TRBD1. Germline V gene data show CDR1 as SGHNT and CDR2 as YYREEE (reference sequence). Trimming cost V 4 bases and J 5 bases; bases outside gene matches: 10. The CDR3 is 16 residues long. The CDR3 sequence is CASSRRAGQGDNEQFF. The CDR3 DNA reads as TGTGCCAGCAGCCGCCGAGCGGGACAGGGCGACAATGAGCAGTTCTTC.

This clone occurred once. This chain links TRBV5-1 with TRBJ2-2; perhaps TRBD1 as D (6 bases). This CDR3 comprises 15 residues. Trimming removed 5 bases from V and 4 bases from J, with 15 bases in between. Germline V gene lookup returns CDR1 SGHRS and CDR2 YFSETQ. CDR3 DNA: TGCGCCAGCAGAGGGGACATTCGCGGCACCGGGGAGCTGTTTTTT. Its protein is CASRGDIRGTGELFF.

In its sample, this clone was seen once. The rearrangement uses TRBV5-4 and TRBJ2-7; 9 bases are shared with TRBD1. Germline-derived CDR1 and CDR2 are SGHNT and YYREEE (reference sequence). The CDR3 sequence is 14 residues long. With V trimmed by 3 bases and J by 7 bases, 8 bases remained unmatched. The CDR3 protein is CASSSRDRVGEQYF. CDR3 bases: TGTGCCAGCAGCTCCCGGGACAGGGTTGGAGAGCAGTACTTC.

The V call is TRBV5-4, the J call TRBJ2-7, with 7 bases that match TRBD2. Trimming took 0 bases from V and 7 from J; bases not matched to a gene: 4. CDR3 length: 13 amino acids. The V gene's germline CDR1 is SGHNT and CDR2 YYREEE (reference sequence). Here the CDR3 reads CASSLVGGQEQYF. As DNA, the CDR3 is TGTGCCAGCAGCTTGGTGGGAGGGCAGGAGCAGTACTTC.

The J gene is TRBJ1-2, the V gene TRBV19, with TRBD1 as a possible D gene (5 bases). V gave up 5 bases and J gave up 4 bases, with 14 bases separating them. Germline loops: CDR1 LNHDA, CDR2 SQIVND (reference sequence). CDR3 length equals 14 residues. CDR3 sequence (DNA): TGTGCCAGTAGTCTCCCGACAGAGTTCTATGGCTACACCTTC. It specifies CASSLPTEFYGYTF.